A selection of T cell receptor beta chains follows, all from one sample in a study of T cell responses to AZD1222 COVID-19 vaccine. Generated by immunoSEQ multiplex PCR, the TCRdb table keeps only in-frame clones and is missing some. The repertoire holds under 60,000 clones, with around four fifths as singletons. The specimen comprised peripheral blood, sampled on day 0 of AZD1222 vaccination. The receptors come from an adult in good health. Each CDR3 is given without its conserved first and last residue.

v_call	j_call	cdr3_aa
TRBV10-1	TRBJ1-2	ASSECEGEFGYGYT
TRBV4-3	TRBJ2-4	ASSQSWDAKNIQY
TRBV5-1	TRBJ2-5	ASSMTGTGARETQY
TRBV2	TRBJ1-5	ASSGYRKANQPQH
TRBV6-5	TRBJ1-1	ASSLRPYGKAF
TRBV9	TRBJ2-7	ASSIAANSYEQY
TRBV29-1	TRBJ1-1	SVEDQRGNTEAF
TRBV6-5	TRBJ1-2	ASKGWGNYGYT
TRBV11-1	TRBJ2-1	ASSQGLWNEQF
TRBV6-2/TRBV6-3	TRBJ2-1	ASSLRGITYNEQF
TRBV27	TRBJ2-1	ASSPPIRTSGGAWGEQF
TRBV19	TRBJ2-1	ASSISGTDYNEQF
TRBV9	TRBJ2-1	ASSVDQVPRSYNEQF
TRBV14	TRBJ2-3	ASSPTRVIAESTDTQY
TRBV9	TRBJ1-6	ASSTRQGASPLH
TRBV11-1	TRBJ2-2	ASSLKGTQGGELF
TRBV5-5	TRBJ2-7	ASSLMGIYEQY
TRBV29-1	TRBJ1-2	SVEGHGQEPTLRA
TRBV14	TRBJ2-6	ASSRRAGESGANVLT